The 7 T cell receptor beta chains below come from one sample, sequenced in a study of cytomegalovirus exposure and HLA in healthy donors. Researchers ran the PCR with 60 Vbeta and 13 Jbeta primers. Sequencing used immunoSEQ multiplex PCR; TCRdb keeps in-frame clones, though not all of them. The profile shows about 230,000 clones, roughly 85% of them singletons. The sample was PBMCs. Source of these receptors: a girl aged 2 to 10 in good health and CMV-seronegative.

CDR3 sequence reads: CASSFLDTQYF. The CDR3 DNA sequence: TGTGCCAGTAGCTTCCTAGATACGCAGTATTTT. The chain couples TRBV19 to TRBJ2-3; no clear D. Trimming shortened V by 6 bases and J by 5 bases, and 6 bases separated the two germline ends. CDR3 size: 11 residues. Germline loops: CDR1 LNHDA, CDR2 SQIVND (reference sequence). The variable domain in full, with the rest retrieved from reference TRBV19 and TRBJ2-3, is DGGITQSPKYLFRKEGQNVTLSCEQNLNHDAMYWYRQDPGQGLRLIYYSQIVNDFQKGDIAEGYSVSREKKESFPLTVTSAQKNPTAFYLCASSFLDTQYFGPGTRLTVL.

This clone was recorded a few times. The V call is TRBV5-6, the J call TRBJ2-5; D may be TRBD2 (6 bases). The CDR3 extends over 18 amino acids. Trimming left V 4 bases short and J 2 bases short, with 24 bases between. Germline V CDR1 and CDR2: SGHDT, YYEEEE. As DNA, the CDR3 is TGTGCCAGCAGCCAGCCGCGGGGACCGGGAGTTTGGCAAGAGACCCAGTACTTC. Protein product: CASSQPRGPGVWQETQYF. Full variable domain (rest looked up from reference TRBV5-6 and TRBJ2-5): DAGVTQSPTHLIKTRGQQVTLRCSPKSGHDTVSWYQQALGQGPQFIFQYYEEEERQRGNFPDRFSGHQFPNYSSELNVNALLLGDSALYLCASSQPRGPGVWQETQYFGPGTRLLVL.

Of note for this clone: Other DNA sequences in this sample translate to the same CDR3. The V gene is TRBV7-9, the J gene TRBJ2-7; possible D gene TRBD1, 6 bases. The CDR3 extends over 14 amino acids. CDR1 is SEHNR and CDR2 is FQNEAQ in the germline V gene (reference sequence). The V gene lost 0 bases and the J gene lost 2 bases, with 8 bases spanning the gap. This chain's CDR3 is CASSLAGGPYEQYF. The DNA of the CDR3 is TGTGCCAGCAGCTTAGCAGGGGGTCCCTACGAGCAGTACTTC.

This chain joins TRBV5-4 and TRBJ2-1, with 14 bases aligning to TRBD2. Germline V gives CDR1 SGHNT, CDR2 YYREEE (reference sequence). Trimming removed 7 bases from V and 6 bases from J; junction bases left unmatched: 15. The CDR3 is 18 residues long. In nucleotides, the CDR3 is TGTGCCAGCCGGGCGCTGGGGACTAGCGGGAGTAAGGGCAATGAGCAGTTCTTC. It encodes CASRALGTSGSKGNEQFF.

This clone was counted a single time. V usage is TRBV6-1 and J usage is TRBJ2-5, with D perhaps TRBD1 (5 bases). CDR3 length equals 15 residues. Germline lookup yields CDR1 MNHNS and CDR2 SASEGT. Trimming shortened V by 5 bases and J by 4 bases, and 17 bases separated the two germline ends. CDR3 sequence reads: CASSKGAQGPETQYF. DNA of the CDR3: TGTGCCAGCAGTAAAGGGGCTCAGGGCCCAGAGACCCAGTACTTC.

V and J are TRBV6-1 and TRBJ1-1; 7 nucleotides match TRBD1. This CDR3 is 14 amino acids long. Germline assignment: CDR1 MNHNS and CDR2 SASEGT. Germline trimming cut 2 bases from V and 6 bases from J; bases unmatched to any gene: 6. CDR3: CASSERGTVSEAFF. The CDR3 DNA is TGTGCCAGCAGTGAACGTGGGACAGTCTCTGAAGCTTTCTTT.

V and J are TRBV5-1 and TRBJ2-5, with 8 bases matching TRBD2. Germline trimming cut 1 base from V and 5 bases from J; bases unmatched to any gene: 10. Germline CDR1 SGHRS, CDR2 YFSETQ. The CDR3 runs to 16 residues. CDR3 DNA sequence: TGCGCCAGCAGCTTGCAAATGGGACTAGTGAGCGAGACCCAGTACTTC. It encodes CASSLQMGLVSETQYF.